This entry lists 8 T cell receptor beta chains sequenced from one sample in a study of control samples from healthy donors and cancer patients. This table comes from immunoSEQ multiplex PCR, and its TCRdb copy is limited to in-frame clones, with some not included. The sample has tens of thousands of clones; about 94% are singletons. Sequenced sample: blood. The receptors shown here come from a woman in her 30s in good health.

The chain uses TRBV5-1 and TRBJ1-2; D is uncertain. The CDR3 has 15 residues. V gave up 0 bases and J gave up 8 bases, with 17 bases separating them. Germline V gene sequence: CDR1 SGHRS, CDR2 YFSETQ. The CDR3 is CASSLDSISHRGYTF. DNA for the CDR3: TGCGCCAGCAGCTTGGATTCGATCTCTCACCGGGGCTACACCTTC.

The V and J genes are TRBV19 and TRBJ2-2, with D maybe TRBD1 (6 bases). V was pared by 3 bases and J by 0 bases, with 11 bases between. Germline loops: CDR1 LNHDA, CDR2 SQIVND (reference sequence). This CDR3 has 16 amino acids. In DNA, the CDR3 is TGTGCCAGTAGTATTATTGGACAGTCGAACACCGGGGAGCTGTTTTTT. As protein: CASSIIGQSNTGELFF. Using reference TRBV19 and TRBJ2-2 for the parts outside the CDR3, the full variable domain is DGGITQSPKYLFRKEGQNVTLSCEQNLNHDAMYWYRQDPGQGLRLIYYSQIVNDFQKGDIAEGYSVSREKKESFPLTVTSAQKNPTAFYLCASSIIGQSNTGELFFGEGSRLTVL.

This chain links TRBV12-3 or TRBV12-4 with TRBJ1-1, with a weak D call TRBD1 (5 bases). The CDR3 runs 13 residues. Trimming left V 2 bases short and J 4 bases short, with 8 bases between. This CDR3 is CASSLNGGTEAFF. The CDR3 nucleotides are TGTGCCAGCAGTTTAAACGGGGGCACTGAAGCTTTCTTT.

The chain carries TRBV6-5 and TRBJ1-2, with 10 bases matching TRBD1. Germline loops: CDR1 MNHEY, CDR2 SVGAGI. CDR3 length equals 13 residues. Unmatched junction bases numbered 3, after V lost 5 bases and J lost 6 bases. CDR3 sequence reads: CASSPDRGDGYTF. CDR3 DNA sequence: TGTGCCAGCAGTCCGGACAGGGGGGATGGCTACACCTTC.

The chain employs TRBV3-1 (or the pseudogene TRBV3-2) and TRBJ1-5, with D uncertain. Trimming cost V 6 bases and J 2 bases, with 8 bases left between them. Germline V gives CDR1 LGHDT, CDR2 YNNKEL (reference sequence). This CDR3 has 13 amino acids. CDR3 protein: CASSLHGNQPQHF. In nucleotides, the CDR3 is TGTGCCAGCAGTTTACACGGCAATCAGCCCCAGCATTTT.

The chain combines TRBV4-1 with TRBJ2-7; D tentatively reads TRBD1 or TRBD2 (6 bases each). There are 15 residues in the CDR3. Germline V lookup: CDR1 MGHRA, CDR2 YSYEKL. Trimming pared 3 bases from V and 3 bases from J, leaving 15 bases between. The CDR3 nucleotides read TGCGCCAGCAGCCACCAGGGCAGGGGACTCTACGAGCAGTACTTC. It is translated as CASSHQGRGLYEQYF.

The CDR3 nucleotides are TGTGCCAGCAGTGAAGCGCGGGACACTGAAGCTTTCTTT. Protein product: CASSEARDTEAFF. The chain uses TRBV2 and TRBJ1-1; D ambiguous. The CDR3 runs 13 residues. The V gene's germline CDR1 is SNHLY and CDR2 FYNNEI. Trimming took off 0 bases at V and 3 bases at J, with 5 bases between the two ends.

The chain has TRBV28 and TRBJ2-7; 7 bases match TRBD1. Germline trimming cut 6 bases from V and 7 bases from J; bases unmatched to any gene: 15. The length of the CDR3 is 15 residues. Germline loops: CDR1 MDHEN, CDR2 SYDVKM. The CDR3 loop reads CASSPPGQWRTEQYF. The DNA for the CDR3 is TGTGCCAGCAGCCCTCCGGGACAGTGGAGGACGGAGCAGTACTTC.